This T cell receptor beta chain was recovered during a study of cytomegalovirus exposure and HLA in healthy donors. As regards this clone: Compared with germline, one end of the junction differs, possibly owing to a read error.

CDR1 is SEHNR, CDR2 FQNEAQ, per germline (reference sequence). The CDR3 length is 15 residues. The PCR used 60 Vbeta and 13 Jbeta primers. Measured with immunoSEQ multiplex PCR; TCRdb has only the in-frame clones, and not every one. The sample has 150,000 to 200,000 clones; 70% to 80% are singletons. The receptor was isolated from a young woman in good health and CMV-seropositive. J is TRBJ2-7 and V is TRBV7-9, with TRBD1 identical over 7 bases. The sequenced sample was PBMCs. The CDR3: CSSSPRAGGSNEQYF. The CDR3 DNA is TGTTCCAGCAGCCCCCGGGCAGGGGGATCGAACGAGCAGTACTTC.